Listed below are T cell receptor beta chains from one sample, sequenced in a study of T-cell memory formation after mild COVID-19. TCRdb called the 5' RACE reads again in MiXCR, with one record for every CDR3 protein. The data hold under 550,000 distinct CDR3 sequences, with approximately 19% observed a single time. Sequences were obtained from PBMCs or a T cell subset sorted from them (not recorded which). The receptors originated from a man younger than 35 who had mild COVID-19 (a few samples of this study predate the infection). Cell type and time point are not known. Both conserved end residues are part of each CDR3. Each record gives: V gene, J gene, CDR3 length, CDR3 protein.

TRBV29-1	TRBJ2-7	15	CSAHGLRDPAYEQYF
TRBV15	TRBJ2-1	14	CATALSPMYNEQFF
TRBV4-2	TRBJ2-3	14	CASSRFPGTDTQYF
TRBV3-1	TRBJ2-4	12	CASSQDSGIQYF
TRBV20-1	TRBJ1-2	13	CSASGTGFGGYTF
TRBV6-5	TRBJ2-7	14	CASSFWRGSLEQYF
TRBV7-2	TRBJ2-7	15	CASSPRRGLTYEQYF
TRBV6-1	TRBJ2-1	15	CASSEGGGSGYEQFF
TRBV6-1	TRBJ2-2	14	CASDKTGYTGELFF
TRBV6-5	TRBJ2-6	15	CASSYLGPGANVLTF